One T cell receptor (beta chain) is described in this entry. This entry belongs to a study of blood T cell repertoires in COVID-19. About the study: Sample material is recorded as cDNA or gDNA derived from T cells, B-cell-depleted T cells, or PBMCs.

The CDR3 spans 15 residues. Germline CDR1 reads SNHLY; CDR2 reads FYNNEI. V lost 5 bases to trimming and J lost 5 bases, with 13 bases between them. Original analysis: The assay estimated nucleated cells by amplifying reference gene primers. Sequenced by immunoSEQ multiplex PCR; TCRdb stores in-frame clones only, minus some. The V and J calls and the clone size are those of that table, but D and trimming were determined from the DNA. The data contain 140,000 to 150,000 clones, approximately 83% of them singletons. The chain joins TRBV2 to TRBJ1-6; D is possibly TRBD1 (6 bases). This TCR was sampled from a woman aged 55-69 years with COVID-19, enrolled during active disease. Sequenced sample: peripheral blood. This CDR3 reads CASSTNRANNSPLHF. The CDR3 DNA sequence: TGTGCCAGCAGTACTAACAGGGCCAATAATTCACCCCTCCACTTT.